These T cell receptor beta chains were read from a single sample in a study of cytomegalovirus exposure and HLA in healthy donors. Sequenced by immunoSEQ multiplex PCR; TCRdb stores in-frame clones only, minus some. The table includes 150,000 to 200,000 clones, approximately 83% detected once. The material sequenced was PBMCs. Receptor source: a man aged 18-30 years in good health and CMV-seropositive. Both conserved end residues are part of each CDR3. Fields, in order: J gene, V gene, D gene, clone size, CDR3 protein, CDR3 DNA. D genes are given only for firm matches. Clone size is stated in some rows and not others, as once, few, many or a class when expanded.

J: TRBJ2-7
V: TRBV30
D: NA
size: NA
CDR3: CAVGYGSYEQYF
DNA: TGTGCCGTCGGGTATGGGAGCTACGAGCAGTACTTC

J: TRBJ2-5
V: TRBV7-7
D: TRBD1
size: NA
CDR3: CASSPNRGETQYF
DNA: TGTGCCAGCAGCCCTAACAGGGGAGAGACCCAGTACTTC

J: TRBJ1-2
V: TRBV6-1
D: NA
size: NA
CDR3: CASSDWGGVGYTF
DNA: TGTGCCAGCAGTGACTGGGGGGGCGTCGGCTACACCTTC

J: TRBJ1-5
V: TRBV10-2
D: NA
size: NA
CDR3: CASSLRGYNQPQHF
DNA: TGCGCCAGCAGTCTCAGGGGTTACAATCAGCCCCAGCATTTT

J: TRBJ1-5
V: TRBV18
D: NA
size: NA
CDR3: CASSPPGDYNQPQHF
DNA: TGTGCCAGCTCACCACCCGGGGACTACAATCAGCCCCAGCATTTT

J: TRBJ1-4
V: TRBV6-1
D: TRBD1
size: NA
CDR3: CASSDIQGQGSEKLFF
DNA: TGTGCCAGCAGTGATATACAGGGACAGGGGAGCGAAAAACTGTTTTTT

J: TRBJ1-5
V: TRBV2
D: NA
size: NA
CDR3: CASGSEGNQPQHF
DNA: TGTGCCAGCGGGAGTGAAGGCAATCAGCCCCAGCATTTT

J: TRBJ2-7
V: TRBV9
D: NA
size: few
CDR3: CASSPRGRAGSYEQYF
DNA: TGTGCCAGCAGCCCGAGAGGGCGGGCCGGCTCCTACGAGCAGTACTTC

J: TRBJ1-1
V: TRBV5-1
D: TRBD1
size: NA
CDR3: CASSLGTGGGGAFF
DNA: TGCGCCAGCAGCTTGGGAACAGGGGGCGGCGGAGCTTTCTTT

J: TRBJ1-1
V: TRBV30
D: NA
size: NA
CDR3: CAWAYKYTEAFF
DNA: TGTGCCTGGGCGTATAAGTACACTGAAGCTTTCTTT

J: TRBJ2-3
V: TRBV5-1
D: NA
size: once
CDR3: CASSLSQGFTDTQYF
DNA: TGCGCCAGCAGCCTTAGTCAGGGATTCACAGATACGCAGTATTTT

J: TRBJ2-1
V: TRBV18
D: TRBD2
size: few
CDR3: CASSPELAVNEQFF
DNA: TGTGCCAGCTCACCAGAACTAGCGGTAAATGAGCAGTTCTTC

J: TRBJ2-7
V: TRBV5-8
D: TRBD1
size: NA
CDR3: CASSHSIGGSFYEQYF
DNA: TGTGCCAGCAGCCACTCTATAGGGGGCTCGTTTTACGAGCAGTACTTC

J: TRBJ2-5
V: TRBV7-9
D: NA
size: NA
CDR3: CASSLAGGEETQYF
DNA: TGTGCCAGCAGCTTAGCAGGCGGGGAAGAGACCCAGTACTTC

J: TRBJ1-1
V: TRBV6-5
D: NA
size: few
CDR3: CASSYSTVNTEAFF
DNA: TGTGCCAGCAGTTACTCGACAGTGAACACTGAAGCTTTCTTT

J: TRBJ1-2
V: TRBV6-1
D: TRBD1
size: NA
CDR3: CASRGTVYGYTF
DNA: TGTGCCAGCAGGGGGACAGTATATGGCTACACCTTC

J: TRBJ1-2
V: TRBV14
D: NA
size: NA
CDR3: CASSQERLGNYGYTF
DNA: TGTGCCAGCAGCCAAGAAAGGTTGGGCAACTATGGCTACACCTTC

J: TRBJ2-2
V: TRBV5-1
D: TRBD1
size: once
CDR3: CASSSGQGITGELFF
DNA: TGCGCCAGCAGCTCCGGACAGGGAATCACCGGGGAGCTGTTTTTT

J: TRBJ1-6
V: TRBV18
D: NA
size: NA
CDR3: CASSLQTNQGRGNSPLHF
DNA: TGTGCCAGCTCGCTCCAGACAAATCAGGGAAGGGGGAATTCACCCCTCCACTTT

J: TRBJ1-5
V: TRBV19
D: NA
size: NA
CDR3: CASSKKGGGFGQPQHF
DNA: TGTGCCAGTAGTAAAAAAGGCGGGGGGTTCGGTCAGCCCCAGCATTTT

J: TRBJ2-1
V: TRBV30
D: TRBD2
size: NA
CDR3: CAWSDSWLAGGNEQFF
DNA: TGTGCCTGGAGTGATTCTTGGCTAGCGGGGGGGAATGAGCAGTTCTTC

J: TRBJ1-2
V: TRBV28
D: TRBD1
size: NA
CDR3: CASSSTAGTGGWGYGYTF
DNA: TGTGCCAGCAGTTCTACGGCCGGGACAGGGGGCTGGGGCTATGGCTACACCTTC

J: TRBJ2-3
V: TRBV7-6
D: NA
size: NA
CDR3: CASSLGAGYTDTQYF
DNA: TGTGCCAGCAGCTTAGGGGCGGGATACACAGATACGCAGTATTTT

J: TRBJ1-6
V: TRBV12-1
D: NA
size: NA
CDR3: CASLTVPGQGDSPLHF
DNA: TGTGCCAGCCTGACCGTACCGGGACAGGGAGATTCACCCCTCCACTTT